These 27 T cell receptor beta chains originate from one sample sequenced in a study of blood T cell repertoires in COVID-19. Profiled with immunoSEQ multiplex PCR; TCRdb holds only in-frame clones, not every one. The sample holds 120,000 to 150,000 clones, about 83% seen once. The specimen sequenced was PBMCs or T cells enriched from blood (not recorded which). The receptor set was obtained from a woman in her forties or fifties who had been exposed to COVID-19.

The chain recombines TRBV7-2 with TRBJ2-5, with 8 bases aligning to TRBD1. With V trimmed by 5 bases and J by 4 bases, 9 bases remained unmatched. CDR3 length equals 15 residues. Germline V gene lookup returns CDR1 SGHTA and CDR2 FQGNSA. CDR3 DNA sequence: TGTGCCAGCAGCCAAGGACAGGGTGTAGGAGAGACCCAGTACTTC. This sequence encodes CASSQGQGVGETQYF.

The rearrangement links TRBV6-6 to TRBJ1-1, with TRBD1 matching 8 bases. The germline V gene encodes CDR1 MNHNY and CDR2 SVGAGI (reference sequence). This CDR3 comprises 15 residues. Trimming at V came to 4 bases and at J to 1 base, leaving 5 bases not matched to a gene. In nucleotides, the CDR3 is TGTGCCAGCAGTTTGACGGACAGGGCGAACACTGAAGCTTTCTTT. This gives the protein CASSLTDRANTEAFF.

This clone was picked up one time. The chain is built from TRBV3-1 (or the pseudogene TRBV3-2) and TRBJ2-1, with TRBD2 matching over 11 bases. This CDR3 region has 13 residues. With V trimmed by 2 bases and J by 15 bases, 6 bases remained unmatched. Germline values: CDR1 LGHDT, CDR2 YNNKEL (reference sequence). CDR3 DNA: TGTGCCAGCAGCCAAAGTCTAGCGGGAGGACTGTTCTTC. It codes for CASSQSLAGGLFF.

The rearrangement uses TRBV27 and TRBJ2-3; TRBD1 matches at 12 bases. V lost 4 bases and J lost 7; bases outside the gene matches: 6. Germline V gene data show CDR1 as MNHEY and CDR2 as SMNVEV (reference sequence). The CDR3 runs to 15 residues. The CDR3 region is CASSSGTGGGNTQYF. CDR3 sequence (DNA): TGTGCCAGCAGTTCCGGGACAGGGGGCGGGAATACGCAGTATTTT.

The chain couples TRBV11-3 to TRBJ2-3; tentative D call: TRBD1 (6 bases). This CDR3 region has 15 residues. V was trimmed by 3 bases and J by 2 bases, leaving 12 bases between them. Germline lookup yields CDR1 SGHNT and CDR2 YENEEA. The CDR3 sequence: CASSFGQGLTDTQYF. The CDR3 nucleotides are TGTGCCAGCAGCTTCGGCCAGGGGCTCACAGATACGCAGTATTTT.

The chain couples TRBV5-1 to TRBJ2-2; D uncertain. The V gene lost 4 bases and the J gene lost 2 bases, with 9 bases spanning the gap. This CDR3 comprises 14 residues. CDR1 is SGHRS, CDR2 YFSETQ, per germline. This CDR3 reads CASSPRSNTGELFF. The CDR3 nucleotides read TGCGCCAGCAGCCCCAGGTCTAACACCGGGGAGCTGTTTTTT.

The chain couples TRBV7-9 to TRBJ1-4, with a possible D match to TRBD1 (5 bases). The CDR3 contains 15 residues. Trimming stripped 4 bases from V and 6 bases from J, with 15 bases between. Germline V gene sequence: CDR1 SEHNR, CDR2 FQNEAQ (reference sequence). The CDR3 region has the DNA TGTGCCAGCAGCTCACACCCGACAGCTTATGAAAAACTGTTTTTT. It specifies CASSSHPTAYEKLFF.

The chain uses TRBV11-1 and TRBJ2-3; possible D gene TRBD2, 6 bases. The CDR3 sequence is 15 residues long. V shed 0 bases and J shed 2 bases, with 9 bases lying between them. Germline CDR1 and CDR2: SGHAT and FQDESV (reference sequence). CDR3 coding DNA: TGTGCCAGCAGCTTAGCGGCGGGACCCACAGATACGCAGTATTTT. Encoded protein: CASSLAAGPTDTQYF. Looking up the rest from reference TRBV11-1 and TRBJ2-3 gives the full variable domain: EAEVAQSPRYKITEKSQAVAFWCDPISGHATLYWYRQILGQGPELLVQFQDESVVDDSQLPKDRFSAERLKGVDSTLKIQPAELGDSAMYLCASSLAAGPTDTQYFGPGTRLTVL.

The CDR3 sequence is CASSPGQGWDEQYF. The CDR3 coding sequence is TGCGCCAGCAGCCCTGGACAGGGTTGGGACGAGCAGTACTTC. The J gene is TRBJ2-7, the V gene TRBV5-1; 8 bases agree with TRBD1. In germline, CDR1 is SGHRS, CDR2 YFSETQ. The CDR3 is 14 amino acids. The ends lost 4 bases at V and 5 bases at J; junction bases unmatched: 8.

The CDR3 nucleotides are TGTGCCAGCAGCCTTACTGGACAGAACTATGGCTACACCTTC. Its translation: CASSLTGQNYGYTF. J is TRBJ1-2 and V is TRBV9; D is perhaps TRBD1 (6 bases). Germline V CDR1 and CDR2: SGDLS, YYNGEE. V dropped 4 bases and J dropped 2 bases, with 12 bases sitting between them. The CDR3 has 14 amino acids.

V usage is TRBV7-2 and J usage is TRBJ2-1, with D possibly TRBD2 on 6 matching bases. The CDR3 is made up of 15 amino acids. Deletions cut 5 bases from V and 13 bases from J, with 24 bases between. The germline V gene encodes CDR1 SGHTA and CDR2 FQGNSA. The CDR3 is CASSIDPASGGVQFF. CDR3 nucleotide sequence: TGTGCCAGCAGCATCGACCCCGCTTCTGGCGGGGTCCAGTTCTTC.

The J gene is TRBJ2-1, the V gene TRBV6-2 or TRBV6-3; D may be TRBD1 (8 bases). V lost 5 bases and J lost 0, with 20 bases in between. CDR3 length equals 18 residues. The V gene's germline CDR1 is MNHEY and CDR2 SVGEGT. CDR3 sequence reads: CASSRDRRGFYSYNEQFF. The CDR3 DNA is TGTGCCAGCAGTCGGGACAGGCGGGGGTTTTACTCCTACAATGAGCAGTTCTTC.

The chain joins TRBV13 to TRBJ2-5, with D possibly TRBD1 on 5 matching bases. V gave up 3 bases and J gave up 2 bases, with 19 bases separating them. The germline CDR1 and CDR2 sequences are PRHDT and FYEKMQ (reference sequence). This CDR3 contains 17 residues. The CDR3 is CASSLDRGRLIQETQYF. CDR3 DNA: TGTGCCAGCAGCTTGGATAGGGGCCGACTCATTCAAGAGACCCAGTACTTC.

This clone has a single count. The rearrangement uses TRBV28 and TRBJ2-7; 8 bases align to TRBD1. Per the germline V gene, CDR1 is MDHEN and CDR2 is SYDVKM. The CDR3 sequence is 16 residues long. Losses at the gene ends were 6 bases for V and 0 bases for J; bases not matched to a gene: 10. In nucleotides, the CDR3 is TGTGCCAGCAGCTCCCTCGACAGGGGAGTCTCCTACGAGCAGTACTTC. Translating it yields CASSSLDRGVSYEQYF.

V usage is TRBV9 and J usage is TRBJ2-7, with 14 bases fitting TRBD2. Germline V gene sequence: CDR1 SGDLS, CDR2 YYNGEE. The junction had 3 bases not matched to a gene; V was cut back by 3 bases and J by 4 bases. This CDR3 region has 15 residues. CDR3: CASSATSGGGYEQYF. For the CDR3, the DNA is TGTGCCAGCAGCGCGACTAGCGGGGGGGGATACGAGCAGTACTTC.

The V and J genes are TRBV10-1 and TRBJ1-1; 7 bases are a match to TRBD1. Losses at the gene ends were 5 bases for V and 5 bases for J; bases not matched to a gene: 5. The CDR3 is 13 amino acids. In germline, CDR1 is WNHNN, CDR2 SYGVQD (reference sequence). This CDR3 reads CASSPGGWTEAFF. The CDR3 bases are TGCGCCAGCAGTCCAGGGGGTTGGACTGAAGCTTTCTTT.

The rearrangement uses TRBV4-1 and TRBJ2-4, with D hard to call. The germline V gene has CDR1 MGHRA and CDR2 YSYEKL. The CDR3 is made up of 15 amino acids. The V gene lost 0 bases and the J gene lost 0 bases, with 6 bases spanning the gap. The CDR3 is CASSQEPGAKNIQYF. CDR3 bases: TGCGCCAGCAGCCAAGAACCGGGAGCCAAAAACATTCAGTACTTC.

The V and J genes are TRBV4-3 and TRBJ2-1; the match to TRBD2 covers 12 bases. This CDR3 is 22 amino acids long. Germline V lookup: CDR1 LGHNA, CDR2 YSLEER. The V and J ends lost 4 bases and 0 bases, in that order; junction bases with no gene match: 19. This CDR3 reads CASSRHRVTSGSPTSSYNEQFF. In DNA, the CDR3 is TGCGCCAGCAGCCGGCATCGGGTGACTAGCGGGAGCCCGACGTCCTCCTACAATGAGCAGTTCTTC.

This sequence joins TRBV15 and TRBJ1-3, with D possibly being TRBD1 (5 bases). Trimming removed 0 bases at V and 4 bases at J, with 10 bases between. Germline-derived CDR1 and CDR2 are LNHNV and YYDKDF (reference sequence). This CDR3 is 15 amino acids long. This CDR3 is CATSRDRGVGNTIYF. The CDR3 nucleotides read TGTGCCACCAGCAGAGATCGGGGGGTCGGAAACACCATATATTTT.

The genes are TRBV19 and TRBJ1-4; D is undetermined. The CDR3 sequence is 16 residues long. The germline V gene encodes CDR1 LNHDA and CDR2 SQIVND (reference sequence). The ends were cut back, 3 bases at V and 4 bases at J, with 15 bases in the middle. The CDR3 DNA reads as TGTGCCAGTAGTATCAATTCCCGCCGGGGTAATGAAAAACTGTTTTTT. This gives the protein CASSINSRRGNEKLFF.

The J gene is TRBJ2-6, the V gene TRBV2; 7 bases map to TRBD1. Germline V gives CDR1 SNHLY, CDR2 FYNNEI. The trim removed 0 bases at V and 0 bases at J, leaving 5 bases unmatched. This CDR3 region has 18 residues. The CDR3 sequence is CASSEAQGGFSGANVLTF. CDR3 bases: TGTGCCAGCAGTGAAGCGCAAGGGGGCTTCTCTGGGGCCAACGTCCTGACTTTC.

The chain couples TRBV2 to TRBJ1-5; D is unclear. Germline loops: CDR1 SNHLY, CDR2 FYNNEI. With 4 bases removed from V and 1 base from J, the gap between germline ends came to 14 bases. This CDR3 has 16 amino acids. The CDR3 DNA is TGTGCCAGCAGTGCGAATAGAGGGAGAAGCAATCAGCCCCAGCATTTT. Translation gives CASSANRGRSNQPQHF.

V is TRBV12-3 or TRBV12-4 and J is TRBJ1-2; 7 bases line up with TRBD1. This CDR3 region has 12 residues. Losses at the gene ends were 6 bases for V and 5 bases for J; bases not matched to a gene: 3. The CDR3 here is CASRGQSYGYTF. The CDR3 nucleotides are TGTGCCAGCAGGGGACAGTCATATGGCTACACCTTC.

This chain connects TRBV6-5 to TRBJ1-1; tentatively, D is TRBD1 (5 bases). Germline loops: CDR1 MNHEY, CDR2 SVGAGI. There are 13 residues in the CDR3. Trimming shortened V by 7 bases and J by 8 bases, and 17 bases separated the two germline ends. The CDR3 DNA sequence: TGTGCCAGCATCTACTTGGGGGGGAAAGAAGCTTTCTTT. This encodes CASIYLGGKEAFF.

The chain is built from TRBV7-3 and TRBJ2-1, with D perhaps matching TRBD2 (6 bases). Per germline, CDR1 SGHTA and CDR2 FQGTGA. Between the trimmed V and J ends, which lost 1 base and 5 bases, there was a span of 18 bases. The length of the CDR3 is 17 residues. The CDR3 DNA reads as TGTGCCAGCAGCTTAAGTGCTGTACGGGGGAAGGACAATGAGCAGTTCTTC. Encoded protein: CASSLSAVRGKDNEQFF.

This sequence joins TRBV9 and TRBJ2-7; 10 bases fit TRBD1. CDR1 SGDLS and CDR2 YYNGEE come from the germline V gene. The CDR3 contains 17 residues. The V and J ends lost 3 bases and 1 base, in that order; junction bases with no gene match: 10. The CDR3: CASSERPGQGFSYEQYF. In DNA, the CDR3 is TGTGCCAGCAGCGAAAGACCGGGACAGGGGTTTTCCTACGAGCAGTACTTC.

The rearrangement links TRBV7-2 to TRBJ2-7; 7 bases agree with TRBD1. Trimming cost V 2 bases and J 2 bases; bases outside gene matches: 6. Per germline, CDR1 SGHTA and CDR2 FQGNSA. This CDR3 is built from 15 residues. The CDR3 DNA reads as TGTGCCAGCAGCTTATCCGGGACAGAGACCTACGAGCAGTACTTC. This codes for CASSLSGTETYEQYF.